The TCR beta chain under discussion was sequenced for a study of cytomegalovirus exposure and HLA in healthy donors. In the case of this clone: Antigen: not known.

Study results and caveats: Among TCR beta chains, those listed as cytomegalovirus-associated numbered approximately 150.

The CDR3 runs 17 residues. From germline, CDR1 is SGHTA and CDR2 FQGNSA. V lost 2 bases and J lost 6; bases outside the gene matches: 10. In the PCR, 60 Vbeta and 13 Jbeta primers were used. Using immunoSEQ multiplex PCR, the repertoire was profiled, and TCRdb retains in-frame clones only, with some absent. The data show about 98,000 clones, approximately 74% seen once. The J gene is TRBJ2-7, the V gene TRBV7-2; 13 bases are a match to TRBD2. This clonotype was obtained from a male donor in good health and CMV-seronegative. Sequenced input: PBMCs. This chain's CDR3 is CASSLIGTSGTRPEQYF. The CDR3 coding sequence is TGTGCCAGCAGCTTAATTGGGACTAGCGGGACGAGGCCCGAGCAGTACTTC.